This T cell receptor (beta chain) was recorded in a study of cytomegalovirus exposure and HLA in healthy donors. Primers: 60 Vbeta forward and 13 Jbeta reverse. Data came from immunoSEQ multiplex PCR; TCRdb stores just in-frame clones and leaves some out. This repertoire includes approximately 120,000 clones. Details on this clone: The antigen is not known.

The germline gives CDR1 SGHVS, CDR2 FQNEAQ. Trimming took 5 bases from V and 2 from J; bases not matched to a gene: 5. CDR3 size: 15 residues. The study's findings and limits: It was likely that a cluster of highly shared sequence variants was a sequencing artifact.

The TCR sequence derives from a woman in her fifties or sixties in good health and CMV-seronegative. The chain is built from TRBV7-8 and TRBJ2-7; 11 bases align to TRBD2. The sample was PBMCs. CDR3 sequence reads: CASSLGTSGTYEQYF. In nucleotides, the CDR3 is TGTGCCAGCAGCCTGGGGACTAGCGGAACCTACGAGCAGTACTTC. The full variable domain, in which reference TRBV7-8 and TRBJ2-7 provide the parts outside the CDR3, is GAGVSQSPRYKVAKRGQDVALRCDPISGHVSLFWYQQALGQGPEFLTYFQNEAQLDKSGLPSDRFFAERPEGSVSTLKIQRTQQEDSAVYLCASSLGTSGTYEQYFGPGTRLTVT.